This T cell receptor beta chain was sequenced in a study of T cell responses to AZD1222 COVID-19 vaccine. Study conclusions and caveats: Donors in the cohort were predominantly white British and more often female, and clonal diversity was possibly underestimated. Two doses of AZD1222 preceded a rise in Spike-specific TCR breadth and depth. At 160-218 and 743-854, vaccine-associated CD4 TCRs were dominant, and they spanned spike.

The table came from immunoSEQ multiplex PCR; TCRdb's copy has only in-frame clones and leaves some out. The sample has 90,000 to 120,000 clones; approximately 89% are singletons. Deletions cut 0 bases from V and 1 base from J, with 16 bases between. This CDR3 is 17 amino acids long. Germline lookup yields CDR1 SGHAT and CDR2 FQNNGV. About this clone itself: What it binds is not known.

The receptor was derived from an adult in good health. The sequencing used peripheral blood, collected on day 0 of AZD1222 vaccination. The gene calls are TRBV11-2 and TRBJ2-7; TRBD2 might be the D (6 bases). The CDR3 sequence: CASSLEGSDYGSYEQYF. The CDR3 DNA reads as TGTGCCAGCAGCTTAGAAGGTTCGGACTATGGTTCCTACGAGCAGTACTTC. Drawing the rest from reference TRBV11-2 and TRBJ2-7, the complete variable domain is EAGVAQSPRYKIIEKRQSVAFWCNPISGHATLYWYQQILGQGPKLLIQFQNNGVVDDSQLPKDRFSAERLKGVDSTLKIQPAKLEDSAVYLCASSLEGSDYGSYEQYFGPGTRLTVT.